This T cell receptor (beta chain) was captured by sequencing in a study of blood T cells in healthy people across ages. With V trimmed by 4 bases and J by 5 bases, 7 bases remained unmatched. The CDR3 sequence is 14 residues long. Germline-derived CDR1 and CDR2 are MDHEN and SYDVKM. Alongside a J-beta primer mix, a sample-barcoded 5' primer served in a second PCR lasting about 7 to 12 cycles. TCRdb independently ran MiXCR on the 5' RACE reads; one entry per CDR3 protein. The sample lists around 870,000 distinct CDR3 sequences, more than 25% seen once, with 15% to 20% in the top ten. In its sample, this clonotype was seen a few times.

The chain uses TRBV28 and TRBJ1-2, with 7 bases that match TRBD1. This clonotype originated in a woman aged 80 or over in good health. Sample: blood. The CDR3 loop is CASSSDPTGYGYTF. The CDR3 region has the DNA TGTGCCAGCAGTTCCGACCCGACAGGGTATGGCTACACCTTC.